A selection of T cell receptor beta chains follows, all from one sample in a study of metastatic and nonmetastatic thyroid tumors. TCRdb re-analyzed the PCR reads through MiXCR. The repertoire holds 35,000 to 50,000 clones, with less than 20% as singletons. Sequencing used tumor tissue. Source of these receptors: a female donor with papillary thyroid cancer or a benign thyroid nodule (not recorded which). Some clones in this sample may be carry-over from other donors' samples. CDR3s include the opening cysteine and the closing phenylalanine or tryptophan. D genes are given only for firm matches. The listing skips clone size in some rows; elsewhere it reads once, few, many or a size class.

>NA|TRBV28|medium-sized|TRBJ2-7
TGTGCCAGCAGGATAACCACGGGCTCCTACGAGCAGTACTTC
CASRITTGSYEQYF
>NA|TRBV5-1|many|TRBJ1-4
TGCGCCAGCAGCAACCTAAATGAAAAACTGTTTTTT
CASSNLNEKLFF
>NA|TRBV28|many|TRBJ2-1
TGTGCCAGCAGTTTTTTCCATGAGCAGTTCTTC
CASSFFHEQFF
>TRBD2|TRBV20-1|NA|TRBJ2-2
TGCAGTGCTAAGGGACTAGCGGGAGGAGAAACCGGGGAGCTGTTTTTT
CSAKGLAGGETGELFF
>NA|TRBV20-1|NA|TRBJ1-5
TGCATTCCTAGAGGCGGGGGCGTCAATCAGCCCCAGCATTTT
CIPRGGGVNQPQHF
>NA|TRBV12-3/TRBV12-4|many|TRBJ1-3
TGTGCCAGCAGTAGCAGGGAGTCTGGAAACACCATATATTTT
CASSSRESGNTIYF
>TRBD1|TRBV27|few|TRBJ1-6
TGTGCCAGCAGGCTGGGACAGAGGAATTCACCCCTCCACTTT
CASRLGQRNSPLHF
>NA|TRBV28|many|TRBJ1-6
TGTGCCAGCAGTATCCTTCCTGGAAATTCACCCCTCCACTTT
CASSILPGNSPLHF
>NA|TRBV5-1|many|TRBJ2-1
TGCGCCAGCAGCGTCGAAGGGTACAATGAGCAGTTCTTC
CASSVEGYNEQFF
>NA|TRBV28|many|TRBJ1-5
TGTGCCAGCAGTCCGGGGAGCCCCCGGAACCAGCCCCAGCATTTT
CASSPGSPRNQPQHF
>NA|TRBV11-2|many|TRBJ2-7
TGTGCCAGCAGCTTAAACTCGGTCGAGCAGTACTTC
CASSLNSVEQYF
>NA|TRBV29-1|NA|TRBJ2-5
TGCAGCGCAGGCGCAAACCAAGTGGGGGAGACCCAGTACTTC
CSAGANQVGETQYF
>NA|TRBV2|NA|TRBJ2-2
TGTGCCAGCAGCAGACTAGTTTCCGGGGAGCTGTTTTTT
CASSRLVSGELFF
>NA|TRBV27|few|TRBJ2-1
TGTGCCAGCAGTGCCTCCATGATCCACAATGAGCAGTTCTTC
CASSASMIHNEQFF
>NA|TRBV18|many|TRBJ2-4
TGTGCCAGCTCACCACTGAGTTCTGACATTCAGTACTTC
CASSPLSSDIQYF
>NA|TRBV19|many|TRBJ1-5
TGTGCCAGTAGTATGAAGCCTTTCACGGCCCAGCATTTT
CASSMKPFTAQHF